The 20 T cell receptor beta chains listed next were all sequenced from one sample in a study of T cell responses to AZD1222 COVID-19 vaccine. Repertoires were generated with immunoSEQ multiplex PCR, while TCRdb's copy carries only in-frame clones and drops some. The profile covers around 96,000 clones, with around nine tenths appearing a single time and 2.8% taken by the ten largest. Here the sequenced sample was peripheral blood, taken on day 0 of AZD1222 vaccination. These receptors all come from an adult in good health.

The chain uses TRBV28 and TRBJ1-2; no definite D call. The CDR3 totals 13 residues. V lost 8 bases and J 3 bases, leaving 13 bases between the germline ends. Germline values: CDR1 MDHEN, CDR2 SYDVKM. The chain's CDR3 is CASGRSMDYGYTF. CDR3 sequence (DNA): TGTGCCAGCGGCCGATCTATGGACTATGGCTACACCTTC.

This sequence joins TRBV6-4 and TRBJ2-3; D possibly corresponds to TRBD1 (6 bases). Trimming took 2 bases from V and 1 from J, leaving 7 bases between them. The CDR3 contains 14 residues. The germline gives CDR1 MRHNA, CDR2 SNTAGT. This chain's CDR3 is CASSDGGGTDTQYF. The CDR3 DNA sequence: TGTGCCAGCAGTGACGGGGGCGGCACAGATACGCAGTATTTT.

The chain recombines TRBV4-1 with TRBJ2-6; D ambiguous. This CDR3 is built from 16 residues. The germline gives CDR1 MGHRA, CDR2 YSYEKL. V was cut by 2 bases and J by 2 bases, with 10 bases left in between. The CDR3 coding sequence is TGCGCCAGCAGCCAAATGGACCGCCCTGGGGCCAACGTCCTGACTTTC. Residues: CASSQMDRPGANVLTF.

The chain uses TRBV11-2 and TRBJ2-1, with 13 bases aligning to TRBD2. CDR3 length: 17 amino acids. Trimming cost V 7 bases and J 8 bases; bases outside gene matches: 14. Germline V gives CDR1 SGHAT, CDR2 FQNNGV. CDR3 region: CASTSQITSGGAHEQFF. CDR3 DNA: TGTGCCAGCACCTCCCAAATTACTAGCGGGGGGGCCCATGAGCAGTTCTTC.

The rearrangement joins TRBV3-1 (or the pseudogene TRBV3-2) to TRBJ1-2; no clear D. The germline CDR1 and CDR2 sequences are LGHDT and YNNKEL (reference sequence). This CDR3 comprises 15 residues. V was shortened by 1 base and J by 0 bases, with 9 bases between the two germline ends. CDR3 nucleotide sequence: TGTGCCAGCAGCCAAGGGCATATCCCTAACTATGGCTACACCTTC. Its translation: CASSQGHIPNYGYTF.

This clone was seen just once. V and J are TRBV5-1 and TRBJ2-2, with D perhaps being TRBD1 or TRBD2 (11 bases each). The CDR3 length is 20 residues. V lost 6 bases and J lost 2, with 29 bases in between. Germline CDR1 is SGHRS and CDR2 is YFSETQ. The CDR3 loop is CASKGQGVTSGSSNTGELFF. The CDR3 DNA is TGCGCCAGCAAGGGACAGGGGGTAACTAGCGGGAGTTCTAACACCGGGGAGCTGTTTTTT.

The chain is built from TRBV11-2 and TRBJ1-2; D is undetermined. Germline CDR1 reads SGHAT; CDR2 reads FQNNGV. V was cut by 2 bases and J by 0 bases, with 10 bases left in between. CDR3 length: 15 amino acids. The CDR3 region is CASSLITGTNYGYTF. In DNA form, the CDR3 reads TGTGCCAGCAGCTTAATCACCGGGACTAACTATGGCTACACCTTC.

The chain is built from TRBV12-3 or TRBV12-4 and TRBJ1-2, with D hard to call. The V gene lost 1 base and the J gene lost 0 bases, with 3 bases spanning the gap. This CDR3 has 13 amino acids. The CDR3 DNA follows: TGTGCCAGCAGTTTAGGACCTAACTATGGCTACACCTTC. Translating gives CASSLGPNYGYTF.

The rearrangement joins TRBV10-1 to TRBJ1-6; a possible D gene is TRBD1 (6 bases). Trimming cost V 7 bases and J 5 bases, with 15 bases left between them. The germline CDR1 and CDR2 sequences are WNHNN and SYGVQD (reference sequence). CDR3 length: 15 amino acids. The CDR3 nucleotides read TGCGCCAGCAAGACAGGACGGCTGAATAATTCACCCCTCCACTTT. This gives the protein CASKTGRLNNSPLHF.

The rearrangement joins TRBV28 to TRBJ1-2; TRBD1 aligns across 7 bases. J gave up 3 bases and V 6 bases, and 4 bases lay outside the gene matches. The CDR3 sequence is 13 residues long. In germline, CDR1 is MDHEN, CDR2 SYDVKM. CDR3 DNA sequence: TGTGCCAGCAGCCAGGGGGTGGACTATGGCTACACCTTC. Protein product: CASSQGVDYGYTF.

The CDR3 region is CASSSVGGLADTQYF. The CDR3 DNA sequence: TGCGCCAGCTCTTCAGTCGGGGGTCTCGCAGATACGCAGTATTTT. The chain links TRBV10-2 to TRBJ2-3, with D perhaps matching TRBD2 (6 bases). Per the germline V gene, CDR1 is WSHSY and CDR2 is SAAADI. Deletions cut 8 bases from V and 4 bases from J, with 19 bases between. The CDR3 totals 15 residues.

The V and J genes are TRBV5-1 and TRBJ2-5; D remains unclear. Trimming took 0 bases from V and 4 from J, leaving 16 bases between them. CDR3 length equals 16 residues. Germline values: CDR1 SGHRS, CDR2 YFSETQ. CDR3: CASSLVTAPIGETQYF. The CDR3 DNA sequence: TGCGCCAGCAGCTTGGTTACAGCGCCGATAGGAGAGACCCAGTACTTC.

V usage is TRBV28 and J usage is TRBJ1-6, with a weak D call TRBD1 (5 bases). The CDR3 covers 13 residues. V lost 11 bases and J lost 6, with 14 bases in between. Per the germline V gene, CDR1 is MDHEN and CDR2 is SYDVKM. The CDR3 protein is CAGKGHSNSPLHF. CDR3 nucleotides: TGTGCCGGAAAAGGACACTCTAATTCACCCCTCCACTTT. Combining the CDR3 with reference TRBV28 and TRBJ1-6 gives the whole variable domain DVKVTQSSRYLVKRTGEKVFLECVQDMDHENMFWYRQDPGLGLRLIYFSYDVKMKEKGDIPEGYSVSREKKERFSLILESASTNQTSMYLCAGKGHSNSPLHFGNGTRLTVT.

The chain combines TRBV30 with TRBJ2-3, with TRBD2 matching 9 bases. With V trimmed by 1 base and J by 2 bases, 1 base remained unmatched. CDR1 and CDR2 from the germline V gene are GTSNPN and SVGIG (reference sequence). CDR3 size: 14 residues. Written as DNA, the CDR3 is TGTGCCTGGAGTGGGACTAGCGCCACAGATACGCAGTATTTT. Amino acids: CAWSGTSATDTQYF. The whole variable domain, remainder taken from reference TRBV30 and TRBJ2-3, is SQTIHQWPATLVQPVGSPLSLECTVEGTSNPNLYWYRQAAGRGLQLLFYSVGIGQISSEVPQNLSASRPQDRQFILSSKKLLLSDSGFYLCAWSGTSATDTQYFGPGTRLTVL.

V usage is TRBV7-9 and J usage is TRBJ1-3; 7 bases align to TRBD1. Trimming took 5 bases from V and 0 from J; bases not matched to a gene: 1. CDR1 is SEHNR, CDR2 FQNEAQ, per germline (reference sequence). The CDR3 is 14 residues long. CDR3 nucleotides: TGTGCCAGCAGCGGGACAGCCTCTGGAAACACCATATATTTT. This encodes CASSGTASGNTIYF.

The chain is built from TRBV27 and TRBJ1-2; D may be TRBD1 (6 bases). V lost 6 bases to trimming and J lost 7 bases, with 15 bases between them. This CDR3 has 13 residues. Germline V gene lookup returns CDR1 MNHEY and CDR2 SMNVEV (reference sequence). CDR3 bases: TGTGCCAGCAGCTCCCGAGGGGGGGCTGGCTACACCTTC. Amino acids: CASSSRGGAGYTF.

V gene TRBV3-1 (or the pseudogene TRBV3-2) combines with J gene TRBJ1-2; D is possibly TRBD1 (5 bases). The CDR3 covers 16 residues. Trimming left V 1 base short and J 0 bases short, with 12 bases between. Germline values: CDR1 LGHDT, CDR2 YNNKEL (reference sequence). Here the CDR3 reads CASSQGRGGANYGYTF. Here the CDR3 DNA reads TGTGCCAGCAGCCAAGGAAGGGGCGGGGCTAACTATGGCTACACCTTC.

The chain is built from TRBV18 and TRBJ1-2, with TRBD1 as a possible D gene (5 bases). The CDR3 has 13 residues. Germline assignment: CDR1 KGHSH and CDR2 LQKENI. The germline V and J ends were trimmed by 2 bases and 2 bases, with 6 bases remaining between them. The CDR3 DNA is TGTGCCAGCTCACCAGAGGGGAACTATGGCTACACCTTC. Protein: CASSPEGNYGYTF.

The CDR3 nucleotides read TGTGCCAGCTCACCCGCCGTTATCGGGGAGCTGTTTTTT. Translation gives CASSPAVIGELFF. This chain uses TRBV18 with TRBJ2-2; D not certain. Trimming took 3 bases from V and 7 from J, leaving 9 bases between them. The CDR3 extends over 13 amino acids. Per germline, CDR1 KGHSH and CDR2 LQKENI. Full variable domain (outside the CDR3, taken from reference TRBV18 and TRBJ2-2): NAGVMQNPRHLVRRRGQEARLRCSPMKGHSHVYWYRQLPEEGLKFMVYLQKENIIDESGMPKERFSAEFPKEGPSILRIQQVVRGDSAAYFCASSPAVIGELFFGEGSRLTVL.

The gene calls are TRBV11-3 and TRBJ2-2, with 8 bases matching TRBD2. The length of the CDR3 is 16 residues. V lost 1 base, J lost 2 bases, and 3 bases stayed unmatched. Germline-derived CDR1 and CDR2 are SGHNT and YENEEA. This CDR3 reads CASSLAGGPNTGELFF. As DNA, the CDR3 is TGTGCCAGCAGCTTAGCGGGGGGGCCTAACACCGGGGAGCTGTTTTTT.